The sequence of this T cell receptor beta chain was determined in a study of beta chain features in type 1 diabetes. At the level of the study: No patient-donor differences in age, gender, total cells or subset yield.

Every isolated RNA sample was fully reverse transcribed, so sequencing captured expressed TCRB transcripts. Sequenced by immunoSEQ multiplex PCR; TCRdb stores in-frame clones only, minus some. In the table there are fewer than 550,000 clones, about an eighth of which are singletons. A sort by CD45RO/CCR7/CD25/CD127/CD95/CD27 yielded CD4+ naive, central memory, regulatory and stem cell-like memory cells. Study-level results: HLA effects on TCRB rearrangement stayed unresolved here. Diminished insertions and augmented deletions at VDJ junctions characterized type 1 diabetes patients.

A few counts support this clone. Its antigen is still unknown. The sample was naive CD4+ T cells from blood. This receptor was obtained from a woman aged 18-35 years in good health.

The CDR3 sequence is CASSQIQTSGGSTDTQYF. CDR3 bases: TGTGCCAGCAGCCAGATACAAACTAGCGGGGGGAGCACAGATACGCAGTATTTT. The V gene is TRBV4-2, the J gene TRBJ2-3, with 12 bases lining up with TRBD2. Germline CDR1 is LGHNA and CDR2 is YNFKEQ. The J segment lost 0 bases and the V segment lost 3 bases, leaving 7 bases of the junction unmatched. The CDR3 has 18 residues.